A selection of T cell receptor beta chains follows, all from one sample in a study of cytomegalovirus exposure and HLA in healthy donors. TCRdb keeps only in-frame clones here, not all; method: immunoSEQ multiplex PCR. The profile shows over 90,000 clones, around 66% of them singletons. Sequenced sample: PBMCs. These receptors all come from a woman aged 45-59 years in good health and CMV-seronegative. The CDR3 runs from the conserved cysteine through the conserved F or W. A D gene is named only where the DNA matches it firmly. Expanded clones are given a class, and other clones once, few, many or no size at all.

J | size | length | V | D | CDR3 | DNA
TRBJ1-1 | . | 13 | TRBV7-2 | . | CASTVDTNTEAFF | TGTGCCAGCACCGTCGACACGAACACTGAAGCTTTCTTT
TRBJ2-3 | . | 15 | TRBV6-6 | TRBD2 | CASTTLAGDTDTQYF | TGTGCCAGCACCACACTAGCGGGGGACACAGATACGCAGTATTTT
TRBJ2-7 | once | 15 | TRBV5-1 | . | CASSWTRGGDYEQYF | TGCGCCAGCAGCTGGACCCGAGGGGGGGATTACGAGCAGTACTTC
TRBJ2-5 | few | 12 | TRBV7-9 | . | CASSPGSETQYF | TGTGCCAGCAGCCCAGGATCAGAGACCCAGTACTTC
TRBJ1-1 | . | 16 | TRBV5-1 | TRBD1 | CASSLTGGGGNTEAFF | TGCGCCAGCAGCTTGACAGGGGGCGGGGGGAACACCGAAGCTTTCTTT
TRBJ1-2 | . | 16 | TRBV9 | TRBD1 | CASSVSRDRLNYGYTF | TGTGCCAGCAGCGTAAGTCGGGACAGATTAAACTATGGCTACACCTTC
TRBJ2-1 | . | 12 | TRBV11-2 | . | CASSLAGFGQFF | TGTGCCAGCAGCTTAGCAGGGTTTGGGCAGTTCTTC
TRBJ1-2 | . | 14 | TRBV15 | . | CATSRDLGLYGYTF | TGTGCCACCAGCAGGGATCTGGGGCTCTATGGCTACACCTTC
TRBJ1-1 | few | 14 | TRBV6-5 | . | CASRADMGGTEAFF | TGTGCCAGCAGGGCCGACATGGGTGGGACTGAAGCTTTCTTT
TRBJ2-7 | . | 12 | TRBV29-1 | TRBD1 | CSVEGRGYEQYF | TGCAGCGTTGAAGGCAGGGGGTACGAGCAGTACTTC
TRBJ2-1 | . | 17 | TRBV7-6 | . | CASSPGRRRVTYNEQFF | TGTGCCAGCAGCCCCGGGCGGCGGCGGGTTACCTACAATGAGCAGTTCTTC
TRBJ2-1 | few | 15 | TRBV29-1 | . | CSVGHLVHGDNEQFF | TGCAGCGTTGGTCACCTGGTTCACGGAGACAATGAGCAGTTCTTC
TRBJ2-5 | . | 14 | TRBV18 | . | CASSPGSGQETQYF | TGTGCCAGCTCACCCGGTTCAGGGCAAGAGACCCAGTACTTC
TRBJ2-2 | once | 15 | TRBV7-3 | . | CASSTNPGLPGELFF | TGTGCCAGCAGCACTAATCCAGGGCTCCCCGGGGAGCTGTTTTTT
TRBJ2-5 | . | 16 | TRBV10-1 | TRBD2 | CASSESLAGGQVTQYF | TGCGCCAGCAGTGAGTCGTTAGCGGGGGGCCAGGTGACCCAGTACTTC
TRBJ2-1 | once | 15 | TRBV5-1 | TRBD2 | CASSFLAASYNEQFF | TGCGCCAGCAGCTTCCTAGCGGCCTCCTACAATGAGCAGTTCTTC
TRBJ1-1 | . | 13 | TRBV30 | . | CAWSRAGNNEAFF | TGTGCCTGGAGTCGGGCGGGGAACAATGAAGCTTTCTTT
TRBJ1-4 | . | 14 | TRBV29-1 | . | CSVETGATNEKLFF | TGCAGCGTTGAAACAGGCGCAACTAATGAAAAACTGTTTTTT
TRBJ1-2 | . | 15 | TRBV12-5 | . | CASGLVGVPNYGYTF | TGTGCTAGTGGTTTGGTGGGAGTTCCTAACTATGGCTACACCTTC
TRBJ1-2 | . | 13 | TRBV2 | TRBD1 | CASSADRAYGYTF | TGTGCCAGCAGTGCAGACAGGGCCTATGGCTACACCTTC
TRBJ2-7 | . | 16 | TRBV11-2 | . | CAGSSAMGDRIYEQYF | TGTGCCGGCAGCAGTGCAATGGGCGACCGAATCTACGAGCAGTACTTC
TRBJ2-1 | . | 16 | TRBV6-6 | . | CASSGGGGRPHNEQFF | TGTGCCAGCAGTGGAGGTGGGGGGAGGCCCCACAATGAGCAGTTCTTC
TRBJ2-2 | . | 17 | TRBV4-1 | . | CASSQDRTSGNTGELFF | TGCGCCAGCAGCCAAGATCGTACGTCAGGCAACACCGGGGAGCTGTTTTTT
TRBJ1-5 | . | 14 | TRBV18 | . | CASSPETVNQPQHF | TGTGCCAGCTCACCGGAAACAGTCAATCAGCCCCAGCATTTT
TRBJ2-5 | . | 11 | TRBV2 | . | CASRAMVQQYF | TGTGCCAGCAGAGCAATGGTACAGCAGTACTTC
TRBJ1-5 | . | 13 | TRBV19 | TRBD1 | CASVDRVGQPQHF | TGTGCCAGTGTTGACAGGGTGGGTCAGCCCCAGCATTTT
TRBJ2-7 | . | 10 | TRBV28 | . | CASSGGEQYF | TGTGCCAGCAGTGGAGGCGAGCAGTACTTC
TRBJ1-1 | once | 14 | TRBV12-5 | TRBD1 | CASGLRQGDTEAFF | TGTGCTAGTGGTTTGAGACAGGGGGACACTGAAGCTTTCTTT
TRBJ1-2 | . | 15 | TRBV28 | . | CASSSGAGVYLGYTF | TGTGCCAGCAGTTCGGGCGCCGGGGTTTATCTTGGCTACACCTTC
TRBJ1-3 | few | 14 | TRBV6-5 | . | CASSYTSSGNTIYF | TGTGCCAGCAGTTACACGAGCTCTGGAAACACCATATATTTT
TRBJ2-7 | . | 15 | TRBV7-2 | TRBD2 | CASSSGLAGGYEQYF | TGTGCCAGCAGCTCAGGACTAGCGGGAGGCTACGAGCAGTACTTC
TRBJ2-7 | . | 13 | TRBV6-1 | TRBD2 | CASSELGRDEQYF | TGTGCCAGCAGTGAATTGGGGAGGGACGAGCAGTACTTC
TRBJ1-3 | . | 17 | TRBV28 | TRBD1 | CASSPYPRTGGENTIYF | TGTGCCAGCAGTCCATACCCCCGGACAGGGGGCGAAAACACCATATATTTT
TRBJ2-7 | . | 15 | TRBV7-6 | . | CASSLENDLGYEQYF | TGTGCCAGCAGCTTAGAAAACGACCTAGGCTACGAGCAGTACTTC
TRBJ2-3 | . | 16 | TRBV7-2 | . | CASQFAAGPGTDTQYF | TGTGCCAGCCAATTTGCCGCGGGGCCCGGCACAGATACGCAGTATTTT
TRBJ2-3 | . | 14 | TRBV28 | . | CASSNAGPTDTQYF | TGTGCCAGCAGCAACGCGGGTCCCACAGATACGCAGTATTTT
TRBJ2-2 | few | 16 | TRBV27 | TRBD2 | CASNIAGLANTGELFF | TGTGCCAGCAACATAGCGGGGTTAGCGAACACCGGGGAGCTGTTTTTT
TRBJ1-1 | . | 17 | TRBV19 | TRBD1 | CASTDPGTGVMNTEAFF | TGTGCCAGTACCGACCCCGGGACAGGGGTTATGAACACTGAAGCTTTCTTT
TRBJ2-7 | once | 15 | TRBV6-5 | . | CASTVAWSSRDEQYF | TGTGCCAGCACGGTGGCTTGGAGTTCGAGGGACGAGCAGTACTTC
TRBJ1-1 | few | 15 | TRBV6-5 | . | CASSYGRGVNTEAFF | TGTGCCAGCAGTTACGGGCGGGGTGTGAACACTGAAGCTTTCTTT
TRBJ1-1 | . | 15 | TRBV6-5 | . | CASSTEGGMNTEAFF | TGTGCCAGCAGTACCGAGGGAGGCATGAACACTGAAGCTTTCTTT
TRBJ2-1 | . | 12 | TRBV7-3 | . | CASGADYNEQFF | TGTGCCAGCGGAGCGGACTACAATGAGCAGTTCTTC
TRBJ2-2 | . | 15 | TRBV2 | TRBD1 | CAGTSGQGRTGELFF | TGTGCCGGAACCTCGGGACAGGGAAGGACCGGGGAGCTGTTTTTT
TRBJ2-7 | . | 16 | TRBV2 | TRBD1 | CASSESGRGQYYEQYF | TGTGCCAGCAGTGAATCGGGCAGGGGGCAGTATTACGAGCAGTACTTC
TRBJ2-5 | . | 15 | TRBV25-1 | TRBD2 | CASSERWGGSETQYF | TGTGCCAGCAGTGAAAGGTGGGGGGGTTCGGAGACCCAGTACTTC
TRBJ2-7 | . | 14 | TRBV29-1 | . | CSVAKRGLGYEQYF | TGCAGCGTAGCAAAAAGGGGGTTGGGATACGAGCAGTACTTC
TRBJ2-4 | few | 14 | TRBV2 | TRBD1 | CASSTNSGQGTGYF | TGTGCCAGCAGTACAAATTCGGGACAGGGGACCGGGTACTTC
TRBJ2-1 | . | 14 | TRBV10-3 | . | CAISYAGQNNEQFF | TGTGCCATCAGCTATGCGGGACAGAACAATGAGCAGTTCTTC
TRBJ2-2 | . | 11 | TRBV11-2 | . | CASSWSGELFF | TGTGCCAGCAGTTGGAGCGGGGAGCTGTTTTTT
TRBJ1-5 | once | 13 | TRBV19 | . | CASSPRVNQPQHF | TGTGCCAGTAGTCCACGGGTCAATCAGCCCCAGCATTTT
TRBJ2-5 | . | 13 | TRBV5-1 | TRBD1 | CASSWGQGETQYF | TGCGCCAGCAGCTGGGGACAGGGAGAGACCCAGTACTTC